This T cell receptor beta chain stems from a study of T-cell memory formation after mild COVID-19. For the study at large: For the most part, TCR clusters were specific to one donor.

Trimming took 3 bases from V and 7 from J, leaving 16 bases between them. CDR3 size: 15 residues. Constant-segment primers served in 5'RACE that generated TCR alpha and TCR beta cDNA libraries bearing sample barcodes and UMIs. TCRdb redid the calling of the 5' RACE reads with MiXCR, one entry per CDR3 protein. The sample holds around 450,000 distinct CDR3 sequences, 20% to 25% seen once. The receptor was derived from an adult woman who had mild COVID-19 (a few samples of this study predate the infection). Cell type and time point are not known. This sequence joins TRBV12-3 or TRBV12-4 and TRBJ2-1; D is ambiguous. Sequenced sample: PBMCs or a T cell subset sorted from them (not recorded which). The CDR3 loop reads CASSLRPRVGNEQFF. The CDR3 nucleotides are TGTGCCAGCAGTTTGAGGCCAAGGGTGGGGAATGAGCAGTTCTTC.